This TCR beta chain was found in a study of blood T cell repertoires in COVID-19 (dated by TCRdb to 2020 to 2021). Turning to the overall study: Samples covering the acute and convalescent phases of COVID-19 were provided by collaborators in the United States, Italy and Spain. The material from the prospective study consisted of cDNA or gDNA derived from T cells, B-cell-depleted T cells, or PBMCs. Sample metadata almost always included a de-identified subject ID, COVID-19 status, age in years and sex. The dataset comprised deeply sampled blood TCRbeta repertoires from subjects exposed to, actively infected with, or recovered from COVID-19. A freely available public database, intended as a resource for researchers studying the immune response to SARS-CoV-2, is where the repertoires were released. Where HLA class I and class II types were available, the types were taken from metadata supplied by the sample provider, not from assay-based typing. The samples were drawn from two sources: the first 160 participants of the ongoing ImmuneRACE study, and approximately 1,300 subjects contributed by 6 global collaborators.

Concerning this clone: There is no known antigen for this receptor. No clone much larger than this one lies a single base away; base qualities are absent.

TCRbeta CDR3 regions were amplified from genomic DNA by means of the immunoSEQ Assay, a bias-controlled multiplex PCR. The original pipeline was this. Nucleated cell counts per sample were estimated from amplification of reference gene primers within the assay. Sequence reads were collapsed and filtered to measure the absolute abundance of every unique TCRbeta CDR3 rearrangement. For each sample, productive Simpson clonality was calculated as the square root of Simpson's diversity index over productive rearrangements. This is the immuneACCESS table as TCRdb keeps it, with only in-frame sequences that have V and J called. A part of the clones is gone; compared with another copy, unresolved V genes explain less than half, and the rest is unexplained. V and J calls and clone size come straight from that table; D and trimming were deduced from the DNA. This sample gives some 280,000 clones in total; around 85% of them show up just once. Around 4.2% of the sample belongs to the ten largest clones.

Beyond this particular receptor, the publication reports: The amount of clinical and demographic metadata varied by source and participant and was provided uncurated.

The collaborating institutions used their own protocols to collect whole blood in K2EDTA tubes. Collaborator samples were shipped for TCRbeta analysis as frozen whole blood, isolated PBMCs, or DNA extracted from either sample type. The sequenced sample was peripheral blood. The clonotype comes from a woman in her forties or fifties with active or convalescent COVID-19.

The nucleotide sequence reads as follows: TGTGCCAGCAGTTTCACAAGGTGGAGAGATGGCTACACCTTC. This gives the protein CASSFTRWRDGYTF. The V gene is TRBV28 and the J gene is TRBJ1-2; the D gene cannot be resolved reliably. V and J are truncated by 3 bases and 6 bases respectively, leaving an intervening sequence of 14 bases. The germline V gene provides CDR1 MDHEN and CDR2 SYDVKM. Spanning cysteine to phenylalanine, the CDR3 consists of 14 amino acids. Only CDR3 DNA remains: 42 bases, in frame from the first base.